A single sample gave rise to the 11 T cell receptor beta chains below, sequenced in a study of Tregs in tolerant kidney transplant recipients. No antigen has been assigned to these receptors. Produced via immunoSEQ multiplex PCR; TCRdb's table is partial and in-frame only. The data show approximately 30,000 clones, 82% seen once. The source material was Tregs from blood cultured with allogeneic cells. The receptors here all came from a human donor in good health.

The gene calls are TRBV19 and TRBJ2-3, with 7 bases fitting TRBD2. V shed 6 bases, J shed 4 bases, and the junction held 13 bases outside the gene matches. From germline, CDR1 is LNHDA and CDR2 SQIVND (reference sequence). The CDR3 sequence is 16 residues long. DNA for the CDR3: TGTGCCAGTAGCCACAACCGGGACTATCTCCCAGATACGCAGTATTTT. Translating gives CASSHNRDYLPDTQYF. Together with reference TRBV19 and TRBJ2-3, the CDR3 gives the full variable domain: DGGITQSPKYLFRKEGQNVTLSCEQNLNHDAMYWYRQDPGQGLRLIYYSQIVNDFQKGDIAEGYSVSREKKESFPLTVTSAQKNPTAFYLCASSHNRDYLPDTQYFGPGTRLTVL.

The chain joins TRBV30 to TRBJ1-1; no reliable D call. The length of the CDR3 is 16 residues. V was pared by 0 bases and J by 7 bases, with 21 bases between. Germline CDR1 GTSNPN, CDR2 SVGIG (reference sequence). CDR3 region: CAWSVPPTRRVVEAFF. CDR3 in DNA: TGTGCCTGGAGTGTACCACCTACAAGAAGGGTAGTTGAAGCTTTCTTT.

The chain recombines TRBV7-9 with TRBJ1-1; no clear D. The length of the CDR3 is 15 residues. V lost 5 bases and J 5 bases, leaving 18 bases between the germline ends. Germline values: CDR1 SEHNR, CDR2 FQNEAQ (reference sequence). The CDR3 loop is CASSPTGSWATEAFF. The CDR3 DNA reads TGTGCCAGCAGCCCAACCGGGTCTTGGGCGACTGAAGCTTTCTTT.

The CDR3: CASSILGGEKIYNEQFF. CDR3 nucleotides: TGTGCCAGCAGCATCCTAGGGGGAGAAAAGATTTACAATGAGCAGTTCTTC. The chain employs TRBV21-1 and TRBJ2-1; the DNA was not used to check the table's D call, TRBD1. TRBV21-1 is an annotated pseudogene. There are 17 residues in the CDR3.

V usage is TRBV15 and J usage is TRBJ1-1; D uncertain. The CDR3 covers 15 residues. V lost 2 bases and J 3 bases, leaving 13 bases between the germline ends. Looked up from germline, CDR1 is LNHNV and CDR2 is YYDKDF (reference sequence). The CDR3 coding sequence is TGTGCCACCAGCAGACGGGGATGGAGGGACACTGAAGCTTTCTTT. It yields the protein CATSRRGWRDTEAFF.

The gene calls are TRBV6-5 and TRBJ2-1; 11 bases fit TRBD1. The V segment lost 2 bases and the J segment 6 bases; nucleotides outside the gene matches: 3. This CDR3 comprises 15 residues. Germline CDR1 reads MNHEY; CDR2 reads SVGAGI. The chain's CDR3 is CASSYGTGGLNEQFF. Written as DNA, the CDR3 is TGTGCCAGCAGTTACGGGACAGGGGGACTCAATGAGCAGTTCTTC.

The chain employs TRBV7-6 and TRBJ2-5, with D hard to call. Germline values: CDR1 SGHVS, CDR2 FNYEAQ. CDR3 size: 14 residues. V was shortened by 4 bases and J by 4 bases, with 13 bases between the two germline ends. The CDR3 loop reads CASSSLPGPETQYF. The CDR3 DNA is TGTGCCAGCAGCTCCCTCCCGGGTCCAGAGACCCAGTACTTC.

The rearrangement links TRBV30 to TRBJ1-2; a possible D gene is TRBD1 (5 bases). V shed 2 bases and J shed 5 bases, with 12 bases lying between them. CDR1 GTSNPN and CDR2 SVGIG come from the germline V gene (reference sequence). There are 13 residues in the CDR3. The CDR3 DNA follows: TGTGCCTGGAGTAGGGAGGGGCTGTATGGCTACACCTTC. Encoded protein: CAWSREGLYGYTF.

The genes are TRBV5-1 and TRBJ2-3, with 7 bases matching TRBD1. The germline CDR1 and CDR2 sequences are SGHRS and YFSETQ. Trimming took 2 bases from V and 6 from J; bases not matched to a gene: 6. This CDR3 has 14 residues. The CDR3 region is CASSLQGNDDTQYF. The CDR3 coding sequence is TGCGCCAGCAGCTTACAGGGGAATGATGATACGCAGTATTTT.

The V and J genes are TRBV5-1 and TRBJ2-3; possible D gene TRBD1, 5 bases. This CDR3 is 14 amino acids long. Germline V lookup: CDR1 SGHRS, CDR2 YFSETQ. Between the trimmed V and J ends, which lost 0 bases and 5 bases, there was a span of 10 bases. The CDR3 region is CASSLADRGDTQYF. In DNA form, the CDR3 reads TGCGCCAGCAGCTTGGCCGATAGGGGAGATACGCAGTATTTT.

CDR3 nucleotides: TGTGCCACCAGGGGGGGGCCGTGGTTAGGTGAGACCCAGTACTTC. Translation: CATRGGPWLGETQYF. J is TRBJ2-5 and V is TRBV5-4; TRBD1 or TRBD2 may be the D gene (7 bases each). CDR1 and CDR2 from the germline V gene are SGHNT and YYREEE (reference sequence). Trimming removed 9 bases from V and 5 bases from J, with 23 bases in between. This CDR3 is built from 15 residues. Drawing the rest from reference TRBV5-4 and TRBJ2-5, the complete variable domain is ETGVTQSPTHLIKTRGQQVTLRCSSQSGHNTVSWYQQALGQGPQFIFQYYREEENGRGNFPPRFSGLQFPNYSSELNVNALELDDSALYLCATRGGPWLGETQYFGPGTRLLVL.